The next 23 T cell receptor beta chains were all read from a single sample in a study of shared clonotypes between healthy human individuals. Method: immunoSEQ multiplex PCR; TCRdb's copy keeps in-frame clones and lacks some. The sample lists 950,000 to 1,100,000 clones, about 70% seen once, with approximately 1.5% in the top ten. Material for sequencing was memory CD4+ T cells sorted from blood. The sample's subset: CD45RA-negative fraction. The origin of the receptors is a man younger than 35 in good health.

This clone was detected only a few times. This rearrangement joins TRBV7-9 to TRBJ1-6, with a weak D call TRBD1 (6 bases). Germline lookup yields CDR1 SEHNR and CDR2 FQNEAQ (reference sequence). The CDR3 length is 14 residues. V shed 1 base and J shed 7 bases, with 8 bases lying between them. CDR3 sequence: CASSLDRANSPLHF. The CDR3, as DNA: TGTGCCAGCAGCTTAGACAGGGCCAATTCACCCCTCCACTTT.

CDR3 protein: CASSSSSGINTEAFF. In DNA form, the CDR3 reads TGCGCCAGCAGCTCCAGCAGCGGAATCAACACTGAAGCTTTCTTT. The chain uses TRBV5-1 and TRBJ1-1; D is uncertain. The CDR3 loop spans 15 amino acids. CDR1 is SGHRS and CDR2 is YFSETQ in the germline V gene. The ends were cut back, 3 bases at V and 2 bases at J, with 14 bases in the middle.

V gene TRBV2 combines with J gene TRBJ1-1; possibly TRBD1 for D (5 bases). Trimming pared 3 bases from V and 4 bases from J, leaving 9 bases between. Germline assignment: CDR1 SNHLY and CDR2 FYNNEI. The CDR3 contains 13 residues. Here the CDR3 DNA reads TGTGCCAGCAGTGAGGGGGAGGGCACTGAAGCTTTCTTT. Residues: CASSEGEGTEAFF.

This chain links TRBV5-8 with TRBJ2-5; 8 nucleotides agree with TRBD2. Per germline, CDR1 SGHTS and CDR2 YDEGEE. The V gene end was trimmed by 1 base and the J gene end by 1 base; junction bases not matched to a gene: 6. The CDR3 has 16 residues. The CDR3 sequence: CASSLIPSGFQETQYF. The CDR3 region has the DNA TGTGCCAGCAGCTTGATCCCTAGCGGGTTCCAAGAGACCCAGTACTTC.

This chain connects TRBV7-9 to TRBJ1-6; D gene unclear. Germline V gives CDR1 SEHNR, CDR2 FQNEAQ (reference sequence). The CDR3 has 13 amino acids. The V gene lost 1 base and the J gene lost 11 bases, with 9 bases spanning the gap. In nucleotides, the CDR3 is TGTGCCAGCAGCTTAGACAGCTTAACACCCCTCCACTTT. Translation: CASSLDSLTPLHF.

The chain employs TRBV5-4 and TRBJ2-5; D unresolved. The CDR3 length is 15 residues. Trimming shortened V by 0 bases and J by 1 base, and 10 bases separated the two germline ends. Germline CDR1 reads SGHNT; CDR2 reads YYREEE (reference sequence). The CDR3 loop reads CASSLVSAPQETQYF. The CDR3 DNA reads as TGTGCCAGCAGCTTGGTTTCCGCTCCCCAAGAGACCCAGTACTTC. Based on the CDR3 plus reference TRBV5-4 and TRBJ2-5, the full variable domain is ETGVTQSPTHLIKTRGQQVTLRCSSQSGHNTVSWYQQALGQGPQFIFQYYREEENGRGNFPPRFSGLQFPNYSSELNVNALELDDSALYLCASSLVSAPQETQYFGPGTRLLVL.

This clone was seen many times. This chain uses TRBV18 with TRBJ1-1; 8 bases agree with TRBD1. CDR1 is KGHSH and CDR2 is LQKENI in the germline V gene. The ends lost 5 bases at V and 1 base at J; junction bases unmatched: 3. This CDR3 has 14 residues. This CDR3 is CASSVQGGNTEAFF. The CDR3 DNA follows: TGTGCCAGCTCAGTACAGGGGGGGAACACTGAAGCTTTCTTT.

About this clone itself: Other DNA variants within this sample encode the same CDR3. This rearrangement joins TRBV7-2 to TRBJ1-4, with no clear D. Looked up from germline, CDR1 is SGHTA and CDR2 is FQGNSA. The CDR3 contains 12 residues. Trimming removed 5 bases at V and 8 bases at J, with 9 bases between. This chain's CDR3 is CASSPDREKLFF. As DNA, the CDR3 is TGTGCCAGCAGCCCAGATCGGGAAAAACTGTTTTTT.

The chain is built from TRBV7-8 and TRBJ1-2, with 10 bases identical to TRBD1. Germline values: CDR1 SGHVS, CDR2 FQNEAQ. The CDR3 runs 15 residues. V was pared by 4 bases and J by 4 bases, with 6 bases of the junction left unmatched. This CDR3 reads CASSSDRGLGYGYTF. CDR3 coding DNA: TGTGCCAGCAGCTCGGACAGGGGGTTAGGCTATGGCTACACCTTC. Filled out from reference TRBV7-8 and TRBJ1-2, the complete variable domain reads GAGVSQSPRYKVAKRGQDVALRCDPISGHVSLFWYQQALGQGPEFLTYFQNEAQLDKSGLPSDRFFAERPEGSVSTLKIQRTQQEDSAVYLCASSSDRGLGYGYTFGSGTRLTVV.

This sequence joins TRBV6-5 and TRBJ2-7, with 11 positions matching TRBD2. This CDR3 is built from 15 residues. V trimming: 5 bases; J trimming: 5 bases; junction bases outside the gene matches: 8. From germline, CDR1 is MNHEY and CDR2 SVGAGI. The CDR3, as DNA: TGTGCCAGCAGTGCCACTAGCGGGAGTGCCCACGAGCAGTACTTC. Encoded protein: CASSATSGSAHEQYF.

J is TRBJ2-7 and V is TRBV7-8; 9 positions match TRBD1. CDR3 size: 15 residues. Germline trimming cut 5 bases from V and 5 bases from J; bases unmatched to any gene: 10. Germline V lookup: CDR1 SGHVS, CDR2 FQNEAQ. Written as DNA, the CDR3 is TGTGCCAGCAGCCCCATACAGGGACAGGGCGACGAGCAGTACTTC. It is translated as CASSPIQGQGDEQYF.

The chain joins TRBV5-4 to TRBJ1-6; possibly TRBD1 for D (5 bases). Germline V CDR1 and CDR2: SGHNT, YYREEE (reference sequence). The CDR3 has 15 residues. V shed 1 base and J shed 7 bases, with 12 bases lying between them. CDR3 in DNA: TGTGCCAGCAGCTTGTCGGGGGTCAGCAATTCACCCCTCCACTTT. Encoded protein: CASSLSGVSNSPLHF.

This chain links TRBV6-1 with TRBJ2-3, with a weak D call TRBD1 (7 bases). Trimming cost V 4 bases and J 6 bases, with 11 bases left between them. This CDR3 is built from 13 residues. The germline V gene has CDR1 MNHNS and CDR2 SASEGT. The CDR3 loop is CASSVEGADTQYF. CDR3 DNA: TGTGCCAGCAGTGTGGAGGGGGCCGATACGCAGTATTTT.

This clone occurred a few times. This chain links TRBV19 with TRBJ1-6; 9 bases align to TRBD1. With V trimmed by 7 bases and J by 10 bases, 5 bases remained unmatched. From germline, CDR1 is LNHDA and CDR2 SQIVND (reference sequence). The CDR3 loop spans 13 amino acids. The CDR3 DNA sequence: TGTGCCAGTATGACAGGGGGTAGATCACCCCTCCACTTT. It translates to CASMTGGRSPLHF.

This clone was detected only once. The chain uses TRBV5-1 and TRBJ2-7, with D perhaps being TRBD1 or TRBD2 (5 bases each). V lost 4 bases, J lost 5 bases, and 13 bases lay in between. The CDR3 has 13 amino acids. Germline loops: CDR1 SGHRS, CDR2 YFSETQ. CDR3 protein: CASSRQGDHEQYF. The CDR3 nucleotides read TGCGCCAGCAGCCGTCAGGGAGACCACGAGCAGTACTTC. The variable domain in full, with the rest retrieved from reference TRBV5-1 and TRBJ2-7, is KAGVTQTPRYLIKTRGQQVTLSCSPISGHRSVSWYQQTPGQGLQFLFEYFSETQRNKGNFPGRFSGRQFSNSRSEMNVSTLELGDSALYLCASSRQGDHEQYFGPGTRLTVT.

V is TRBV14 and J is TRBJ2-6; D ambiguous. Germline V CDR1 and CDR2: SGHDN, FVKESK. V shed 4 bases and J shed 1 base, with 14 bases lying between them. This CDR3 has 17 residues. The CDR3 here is CASSPPHVGSGANVLTF. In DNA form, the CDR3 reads TGTGCCAGCAGCCCCCCTCATGTGGGGTCTGGGGCCAACGTCCTGACTTTC.

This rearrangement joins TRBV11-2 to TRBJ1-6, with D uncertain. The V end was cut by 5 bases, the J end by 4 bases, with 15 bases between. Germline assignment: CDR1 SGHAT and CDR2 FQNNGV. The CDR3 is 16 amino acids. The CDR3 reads CASSSERNHYNSPLHF. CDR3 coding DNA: TGTGCCAGCAGCAGCGAGCGAAACCATTATAATTCACCCCTCCACTTT.

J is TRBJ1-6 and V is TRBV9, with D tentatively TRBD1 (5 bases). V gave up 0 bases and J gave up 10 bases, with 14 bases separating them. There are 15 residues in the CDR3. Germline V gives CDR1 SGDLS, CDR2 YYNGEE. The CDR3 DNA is TGTGCCAGCAGCGTAGGGGGCACGCGCGCGTCACCCCTCCACTTT. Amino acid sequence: CASSVGGTRASPLHF.

The chain's CDR3 is CASSMTGNYGYTF. The DNA of the CDR3 is TGTGCCAGCAGTATGACAGGGAACTATGGCTACACCTTC. This chain links TRBV28 with TRBJ1-2; 7 positions agree with TRBD1. The V gene end was trimmed by 5 bases and the J gene end by 2 bases; junction bases not matched to a gene: 2. Per the germline V gene, CDR1 is MDHEN and CDR2 is SYDVKM. The CDR3 runs to 13 residues.

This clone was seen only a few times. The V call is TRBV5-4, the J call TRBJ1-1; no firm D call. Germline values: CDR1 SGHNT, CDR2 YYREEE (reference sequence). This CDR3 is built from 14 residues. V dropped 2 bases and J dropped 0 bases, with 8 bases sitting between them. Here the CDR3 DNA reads TGTGCCAGCAGCTTCGACACTCTGAACACTGAAGCTTTCTTT. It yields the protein CASSFDTLNTEAFF.

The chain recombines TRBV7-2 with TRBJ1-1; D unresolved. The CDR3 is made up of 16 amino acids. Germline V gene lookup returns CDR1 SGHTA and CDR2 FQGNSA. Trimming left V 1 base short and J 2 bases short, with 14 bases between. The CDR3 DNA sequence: TGTGCCAGCAGCTTAGGGGCGCGCGGGTTAAACACTGAAGCTTTCTTT. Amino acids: CASSLGARGLNTEAFF.

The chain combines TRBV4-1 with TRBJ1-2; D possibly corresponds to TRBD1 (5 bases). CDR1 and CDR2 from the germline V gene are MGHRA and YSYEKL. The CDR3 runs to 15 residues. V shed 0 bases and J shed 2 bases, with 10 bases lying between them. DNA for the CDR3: TGCGCCAGCAGCCAAGATAGGGGACGGAACTATGGCTACACCTTC. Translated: CASSQDRGRNYGYTF.

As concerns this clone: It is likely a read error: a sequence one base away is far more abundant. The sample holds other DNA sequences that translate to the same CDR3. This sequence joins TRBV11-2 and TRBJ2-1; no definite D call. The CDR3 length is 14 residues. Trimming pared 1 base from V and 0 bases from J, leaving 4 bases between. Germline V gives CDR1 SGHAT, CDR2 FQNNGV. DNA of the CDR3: TGTGCCAGCAGCTTAGGTAGCTCCTACAATGAGCAGTTCTTC. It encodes CASSLGSSYNEQFF.